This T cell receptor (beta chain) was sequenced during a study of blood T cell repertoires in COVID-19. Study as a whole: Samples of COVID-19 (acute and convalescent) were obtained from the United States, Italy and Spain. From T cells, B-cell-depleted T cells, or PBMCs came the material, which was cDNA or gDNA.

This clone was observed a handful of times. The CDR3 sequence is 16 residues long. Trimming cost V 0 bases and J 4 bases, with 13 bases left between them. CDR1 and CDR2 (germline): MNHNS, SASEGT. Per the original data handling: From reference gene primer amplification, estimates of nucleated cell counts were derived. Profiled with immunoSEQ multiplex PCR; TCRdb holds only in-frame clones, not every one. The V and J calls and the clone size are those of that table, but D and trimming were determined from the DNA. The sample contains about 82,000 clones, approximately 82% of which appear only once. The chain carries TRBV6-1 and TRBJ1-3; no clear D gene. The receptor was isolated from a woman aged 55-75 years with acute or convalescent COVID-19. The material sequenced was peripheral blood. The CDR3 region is CASSEALLAVGNTIYF. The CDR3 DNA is TGTGCCAGCAGTGAAGCGCTTCTGGCAGTGGGAAACACCATATATTTT.